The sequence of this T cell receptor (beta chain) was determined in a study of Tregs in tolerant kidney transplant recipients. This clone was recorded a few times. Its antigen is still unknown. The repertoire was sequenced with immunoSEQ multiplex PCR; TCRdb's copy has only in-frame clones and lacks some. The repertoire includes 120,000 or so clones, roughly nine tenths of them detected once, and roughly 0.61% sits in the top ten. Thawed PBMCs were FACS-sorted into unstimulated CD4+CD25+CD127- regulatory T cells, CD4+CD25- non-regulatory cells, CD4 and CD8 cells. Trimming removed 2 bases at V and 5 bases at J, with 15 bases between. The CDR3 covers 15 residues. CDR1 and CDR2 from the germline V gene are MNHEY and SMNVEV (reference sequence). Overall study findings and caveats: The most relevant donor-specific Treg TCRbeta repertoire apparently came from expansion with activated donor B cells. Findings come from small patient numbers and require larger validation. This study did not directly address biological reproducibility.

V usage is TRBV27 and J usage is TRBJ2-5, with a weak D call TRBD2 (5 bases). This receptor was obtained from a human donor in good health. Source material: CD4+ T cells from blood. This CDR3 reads CASSLGGSGAETQYF. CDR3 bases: TGTGCCAGCAGTTTAGGCGGGTCAGGAGCTGAGACCCAGTACTTC.